A single sample is the source of the 11 T cell receptor beta chains below, sequenced in a study of blood T cell repertoires in COVID-19. Profiling relied on immunoSEQ multiplex PCR, and the TCRdb table lists in-frame clones only, not all of them. Among approximately 200,000 clones listed, roughly 86% were seen once. The sequencing input was peripheral blood. The receptors derive from a woman aged 60 to 75 with acute or convalescent COVID-19.

This clone was observed once. This rearrangement joins TRBV6-4 to TRBJ2-1; 7 nucleotides match TRBD1. V trimming: 5 bases; J trimming: 7 bases; junction bases outside the gene matches: 11. The CDR3 is 15 amino acids. From germline, CDR1 is MRHNA and CDR2 SNTAGT. CDR3 coding DNA: TGTGCCAGCAGTCAAGACAGGGCCACGGGGAATGAGCAGTTCTTC. It encodes CASSQDRATGNEQFF.

The CDR3: CATSDPQGAVYGYTF. The DNA for the CDR3 is TGTGCCACCAGTGACCCACAGGGCGCCGTCTATGGCTACACCTTC. This chain connects TRBV24-1 to TRBJ1-2; perhaps TRBD1 as D (6 bases). Trimming stripped 4 bases from V and 4 bases from J, with 15 bases between. Germline V gene lookup returns CDR1 KGHDR and CDR2 SFDVKD. There are 15 residues in the CDR3.

This clone has only a few counts. The rearrangement joins TRBV6-1 to TRBJ1-6; no clear D gene. V was cut by 2 bases and J by 0 bases, with 17 bases left in between. In germline, CDR1 is MNHNS, CDR2 SASEGT. There are 19 residues in the CDR3. The CDR3 loop is CASSEQTGGPYSYNSPLHF. The CDR3 region has the DNA TGTGCCAGCAGTGAACAGACCGGCGGGCCATACTCCTATAATTCACCCCTCCACTTT.

This chain connects TRBV28 to TRBJ1-2; 8 bases fit TRBD1. V was pared by 7 bases and J by 5 bases, with 9 bases of the junction left unmatched. The V gene's germline CDR1 is MDHEN and CDR2 SYDVKM. The CDR3 totals 14 residues. The CDR3 region is CASNPRDRWYGYTF. CDR3 in DNA: TGTGCCAGCAACCCCCGGGACAGGTGGTATGGCTACACCTTC.

The chain recombines TRBV24-1 with TRBJ2-1; 14 nucleotides align to TRBD2. CDR1 KGHDR and CDR2 SFDVKD come from the germline V gene. The CDR3 is 19 amino acids. V shed 3 bases and J 1 base; nucleotides not matched to a gene: 7. CDR3 amino acids: CATSDPGTSGSWSYNEQFF. The CDR3 nucleotides read TGTGCCACCAGTGATCCCGGGACTAGCGGGAGTTGGTCCTACAATGAGCAGTTCTTC.

The rearrangement uses TRBV4-2 and TRBJ2-3; 9 positions agree with TRBD2. V shed 0 bases and J 4 bases; nucleotides not matched to a gene: 11. The V gene's germline CDR1 is LGHNA and CDR2 YNFKEQ. The CDR3 is 18 amino acids. The CDR3 bases are TGTGCCAGCAGCCAAGATCATAGGCGGGGGGGCCTCCCAGATACGCAGTATTTT. Protein sequence: CASSQDHRRGGLPDTQYF.

The V call is TRBV18, the J call TRBJ2-3, with TRBD2 matching 7 bases. This CDR3 is built from 17 residues. After removal of 2 bases from V and 8 bases from J, the junction contained 16 bases not matched to a gene. The germline gives CDR1 KGHSH, CDR2 LQKENI. CDR3 DNA sequence: TGTGCCAGCTCACCATTCTCGACGGGAGGATCCCTGAGTACGCAGTATTTT. Translation gives CASSPFSTGGSLSTQYF.

The rearrangement links TRBV6-5 to TRBJ1-4; 9 nucleotides align to TRBD1. The V gene's germline CDR1 is MNHEY and CDR2 SVGAGI. The CDR3 has 14 amino acids. Unmatched junction bases numbered 5, after V lost 5 bases and J lost 7 bases. The CDR3 coding sequence is TGTGCCAGCAGTCCGGACAGGGGTGGTGAAAAACTGTTTTTT. This sequence encodes CASSPDRGGEKLFF.

The chain is built from TRBV6-5 and TRBJ1-1; TRBD1 matches at 7 bases. CDR3 length equals 13 residues. Germline V gene data show CDR1 as MNHEY and CDR2 as SVGAGI. V lost 7 bases, J lost 5 bases, and 7 bases stayed unmatched. CDR3 protein: CASNGYRGTEAFF. In nucleotides, the CDR3 is TGTGCCAGCAACGGATACAGGGGAACTGAAGCTTTCTTT.

V usage is TRBV7-9 and J usage is TRBJ1-5; TRBD1 matches 7 bases. Germline V gene sequence: CDR1 SEHNR, CDR2 FQNEAQ (reference sequence). The CDR3 has 15 residues. V dropped 5 bases and J dropped 0; count of bases not matched to a gene: 4. CDR3 residues: CASSRGGDSNQPQHF. DNA for the CDR3: TGTGCCAGCAGCAGAGGGGGCGATAGCAATCAGCCCCAGCATTTT.

This clone was seen once. The chain links TRBV5-1 to TRBJ1-6; a possible D gene is TRBD1 (6 bases). Trimming shortened V by 3 bases and J by 9 bases, and 19 bases separated the two germline ends. Germline V gene sequence: CDR1 SGHRS, CDR2 YFSETQ. The CDR3 spans 16 residues. CDR3 nucleotide sequence: TGCGCCAGCAGCTATGACAGGCCCCTGTTGGGTTCACCCCTCCACTTT. Amino acids: CASSYDRPLLGSPLHF.